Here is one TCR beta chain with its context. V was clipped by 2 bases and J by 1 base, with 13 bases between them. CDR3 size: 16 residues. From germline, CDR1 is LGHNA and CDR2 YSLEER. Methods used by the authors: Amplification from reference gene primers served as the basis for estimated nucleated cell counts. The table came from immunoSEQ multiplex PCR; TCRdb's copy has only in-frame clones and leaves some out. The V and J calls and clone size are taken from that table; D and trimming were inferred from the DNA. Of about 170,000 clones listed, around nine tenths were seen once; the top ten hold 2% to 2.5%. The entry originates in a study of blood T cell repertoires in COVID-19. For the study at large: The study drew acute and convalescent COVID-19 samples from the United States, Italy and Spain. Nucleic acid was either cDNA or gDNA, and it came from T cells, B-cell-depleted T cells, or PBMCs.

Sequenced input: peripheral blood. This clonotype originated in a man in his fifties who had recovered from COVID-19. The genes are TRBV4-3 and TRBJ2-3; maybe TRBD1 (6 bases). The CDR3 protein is CASSQKHRAGTDTQYF. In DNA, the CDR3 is TGCGCCAGCAGCCAAAAACACAGGGCTGGCACAGATACGCAGTATTTT.